The present TCR beta chain was sequenced within a study of T cells in Graves' hyperthyroidism and ophthalmopathy. General observations from the study: Onset of ophthalmopathy came a median 6.5 months after the model predicted it.

Turning to this clonotype: The antigen is undetermined.

The V and J ends lost 2 bases and 6 bases respectively, with 15 bases between them. Germline V gene sequence: CDR1 SGHTA, CDR2 FQGTGA. The CDR3 loop spans 15 amino acids. Amplification yielded TCR beta CDR3 regions, with RNA transcripts as the source. First-round RT-PCR with HTBI primers amplified the TCR CDR3 region. TCRdb analysed the multiplex PCR reads with MiXCR anew, one entry per CDR3 protein. Altogether 530,000 or so distinct CDR3 sequences are present, approximately 17% being singletons, with the ten largest covering approximately 18%. The sequence was collected from a woman between 18 and 29 years old with Graves' ophthalmopathy. The rearrangement joins TRBV7-3 to TRBJ2-3; D may be TRBD2 (7 bases). Sequenced material: blood. The CDR3, as DNA: TGTGCCAGCAGCTTAGACCGGGGGGCCCGGGATACGCAGTATTTT. Amino acids: CASSLDRGARDTQYF.